These 3 T cell receptor beta chains share one sample of origin, sequenced in a study of blood T cell repertoires in COVID-19. Assay: immunoSEQ multiplex PCR; the TCRdb copy retains only in-frame clones and omits some. This table holds approximately 150,000 clones, around 84% found once. Specimen: PBMCs or T cells enriched from blood (not recorded which). The receptors come from a woman aged 45-60 years who had recovered from COVID-19.

This clone has more than one count but fewer than ten. The rearrangement joins TRBV18 to TRBJ1-3; D is unresolved. V was pared by 1 base and J by 0 bases, with 13 bases between. CDR1 and CDR2 (germline): KGHSH, LQKENI. This CDR3 spans 17 amino acids. The CDR3 loop reads CASSPLRLESSGNTIYF. CDR3 nucleotide sequence: TGTGCCAGCTCACCACTGAGGTTGGAGAGCTCTGGAAACACCATATATTTT.

The gene calls are TRBV3-1 (or the pseudogene TRBV3-2) and TRBJ1-2, with TRBD1 as a possible D gene (5 bases). V shed 3 bases and J shed 0 bases, with 14 bases lying between them. This CDR3 is built from 16 residues. The germline V gene encodes CDR1 LGHDT and CDR2 YNNKEL (reference sequence). The CDR3 region has the DNA TGTGCCAGCAGCCACAATCCGGGACTCTCTAACTATGGCTACACCTTC. Residues: CASSHNPGLSNYGYTF.

The chain uses TRBV2 and TRBJ2-5; perhaps TRBD2 as D (6 bases). Germline V CDR1 and CDR2: SNHLY, FYNNEI. V was trimmed by 6 bases and J by 14 bases, leaving 22 bases between them. This CDR3 spans 13 amino acids. CDR3 nucleotides: TGTGCCAGCAGGCCCTCCGTGGAGGGGCTCTCTTACTTC. It specifies CASRPSVEGLSYF.